This is a list of T cell receptor beta chains from one sample in a study of T cell changes during pregnancy in multiple sclerosis. Produced via immunoSEQ multiplex PCR; TCRdb's table is partial and in-frame only. The table shows 90,000 to 120,000 clones, with about nine tenths occurring only once. The specimen comprised peripheral blood, sampled after pregnancy. These receptors originate from a female donor with multiple sclerosis, enrolled in a pregnancy study. CDR3s include the opening cysteine and the closing phenylalanine or tryptophan.

j_gene,v_gene,CDR3aa
TRBJ2-5,TRBV13,CASSLGLAGQETQYF
TRBJ1-3,TRBV18,CASSPRDFSGNTIYF
TRBJ1-3,TRBV30,CAWSGEALSSGNTIYF
TRBJ1-5,TRBV7-2,CASSARVSNQPQHF
TRBJ2-2,TRBV19,CASRLLGQGYDTGELFF
TRBJ2-4,TRBV4-1,CASSQVVPGFGIQYF
TRBJ2-7,TRBV7-8,CASSSTSGASSYEQYF
TRBJ2-2,TRBV6-5,CASRSGGTGELFF
TRBJ1-3,TRBV18,CASSPRQGAPGNTIYF
TRBJ2-1,TRBV2,CAIGTSGGREQFF
TRBJ1-3,TRBV6-5,CASGGQGPGNTIYF
TRBJ2-1,TRBV10-2,CASSAALTGGGVEQFF
TRBJ1-4,TRBV5-1,CASSSGDRATSTNEKLFF
TRBJ1-4,TRBV4-1,CASSQGPGQSNEKLFF
TRBJ1-4,TRBV7-2,CASSPTGRSNEKLFF
TRBJ1-2,TRBV19,CASSIDGTRGYTF
TRBJ1-4,TRBV6-9,CASSLTGLGEKLFF
TRBJ2-5,TRBV4-1,CASSHPRLYGTQYF
TRBJ1-6,TRBV11-2,CASSIQGGNSPLHF
TRBJ1-2,TRBV5-5,CASSLRGGYGYTF
TRBJ2-2,TRBV9,CASSVTSGGAPGELFF
TRBJ2-7,TRBV19,CASSWGQGDYEQYF
TRBJ1-6,TRBV7-9,CASSFSRDNSPLHF
TRBJ2-5,TRBV6-5,CASSRGLDGERTQYF
TRBJ2-5,TRBV7-9,CASSPFVGGEETQYF
TRBJ2-7,TRBV5-1,CASSSIAGEQYF
TRBJ2-3,TRBV6-1,CACGRTDTQYF
TRBJ2-7,TRBV13,CASSYDRDEQYF
TRBJ1-3,TRBV5-4,CAQGSGNTIYF
TRBJ1-6,TRBV7-2,CASSLGSGFNSPLHF
TRBJ2-1,TRBV9,CASSVDSGGTYNEQFF
TRBJ2-3,TRBV7-2,CASLGERTGGTDTQYF
TRBJ1-2,TRBV10-3,CAISKTGESGYTF
TRBJ2-7,TRBV9,CASSPGLAGYEQYF
TRBJ2-7,TRBV6-6,CASSYEYRDYEQYF
TRBJ1-1,TRBV7-2,CASSSDRGRGWTNTEAFF
TRBJ1-6,TRBV27,CASSRGQGAYNSPLHF
TRBJ2-5,TRBV5-4,CASSLSGGAETQYF
TRBJ2-3,TRBV18,CAGAGVSPDTQYF
TRBJ2-1,TRBV7-2,CASSYPLESEAQFF
TRBJ2-1,TRBV11-3,CASSLAGQASSYNEQFF
TRBJ1-4,TRBV12-5,CASGQDSEKLFF
TRBJ2-2,TRBV7-8,CASSLDRVHTGELFF
TRBJ1-6,TRBV13,CASSSTGGGNNSPLHF
TRBJ1-1,TRBV19,CASSSGIRQGLFEAFF
TRBJ2-3,TRBV5-1,CASRPLAGDTDTQYF